This TCR beta chain is drawn from a study of cytomegalovirus exposure and HLA in healthy donors. Study-wide results and limits: The tendency of first-cohort TCR clusters to co-occur in the 110 or so validation repertoires emerged from a later analysis. The study recorded 150 to 200 TCR beta chains that were cytomegalovirus-associated.

Trimming at V came to 5 bases and at J to 5 bases, leaving 9 bases not matched to a gene. Germline CDR1 LNHNV, CDR2 YYDKDF (reference sequence). This CDR3 is built from 15 residues. A remark on this clone: The target antigen is unknown.

The assay was immunoSEQ multiplex PCR, and TCRdb's table has in-frame clones only and misses some. Among 200,000 or so clones listed, more than 80% were seen once. This sequence joins TRBV15 and TRBJ2-7; 10 positions agree with TRBD2. Sequenced material: PBMCs. This receptor was identified in a man aged 18 to 29 in good health and CMV-seropositive. The CDR3 sequence is CATSGAGGFGHEQYF. CDR3 sequence (DNA): TGTGCCACCAGCGGAGCGGGAGGGTTCGGGCACGAGCAGTACTTC. Full variable domain (remainder filled in from reference TRBV15 and TRBJ2-7): DAMVIQNPRYQVTQFGKPVTLSCSQTLNHNVMYWYQQKSSQAPKLLFHYYDKDFNNEADTPDNFQSRRPNTSFCFLDIRSPGLGDTAMYLCATSGAGGFGHEQYFGPGTRLTVT.